This T cell receptor beta chain was sequenced for a study of vaccination and CD4 T cells after COVID-19. Study overall: Recovered patients in the cohort numbered six men and four women, two of them Hispanic. Spike peptides, overlapping and drawn from SARS-CoV-2, HCoV-NL63, HCoV-OC43 and HCoV-229E, were used to stimulate cells.

V lost 1 base to trimming and J lost 8 bases, with 12 bases between them. Germline V gene sequence: CDR1 SGHTA, CDR2 FQGNSA. The CDR3 runs to 15 residues. Cultured CD4+ T cells had their DNA profiled by the Oncomine TCR Beta short-read assay. TCRdb processed the PCR reads anew with MiXCR; each CDR3 protein has one entry. Of around 6,800 distinct CDR3 sequences detected, 25% to 30% appear once; the ten largest clones hold approximately 32%. Relative to its sample, this clonotype is medium-sized. Its cognate antigen is unknown. Treatment defined: roughly 11-day PBMC culture with coronavirus spike peptide pools or control peptides (ViraFEST assay). Investigators obtained the unexposed donor's CD4+ T cells before the COVID-19 pandemic (2011-2018).

Sequenced material: CD4+ T cells from blood, cultured in vitro. This clonotype was obtained from a human donor in good health. V gene TRBV7-2 combines with J gene TRBJ1-6; a possible D gene is TRBD1 (6 bases). The CDR3 region has the DNA TGTGCCAGCAGCTTAGGTACAGGGATGCATTCACCCCTCCACTTT. Translation: CASSLGTGMHSPLHF.